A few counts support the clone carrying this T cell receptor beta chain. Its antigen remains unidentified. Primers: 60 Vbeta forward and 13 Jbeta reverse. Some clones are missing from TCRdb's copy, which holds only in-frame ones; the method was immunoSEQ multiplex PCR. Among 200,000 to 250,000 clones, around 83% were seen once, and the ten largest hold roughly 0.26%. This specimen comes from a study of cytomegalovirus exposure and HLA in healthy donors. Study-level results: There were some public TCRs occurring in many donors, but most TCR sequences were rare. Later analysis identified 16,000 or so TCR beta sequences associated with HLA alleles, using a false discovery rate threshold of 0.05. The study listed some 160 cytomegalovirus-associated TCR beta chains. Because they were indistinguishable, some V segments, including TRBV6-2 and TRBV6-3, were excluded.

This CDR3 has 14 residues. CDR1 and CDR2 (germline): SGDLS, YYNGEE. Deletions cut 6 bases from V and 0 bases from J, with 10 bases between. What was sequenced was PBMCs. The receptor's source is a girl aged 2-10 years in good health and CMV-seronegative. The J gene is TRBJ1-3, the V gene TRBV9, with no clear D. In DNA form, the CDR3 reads TGTGCCAGCACGCCGTTGGCCTCTGGAAACACCATATATTTT. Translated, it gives CASTPLASGNTIYF.